A selection of T cell receptor beta chains follows, all from one sample in a study of CD8 T cells in ankylosing spondylitis. TCRdb analysed the 5' RACE reads with MiXCR anew, one entry per CDR3 protein. The repertoire holds around 450,000 distinct CDR3 sequences, roughly 27% seen once, with 0.75% to 0.9% in the top ten. What was sequenced was blood, either unsorted or a sorted T cell fraction (not recorded which). The source of these receptors is a male donor with ankylosing spondylitis. CDR3s include the opening cysteine and the closing phenylalanine or tryptophan. The order of the fields is V gene, J gene, clone size, D gene, CDR3 DNA, CDR3 protein. The D gene is left open where the match is weak. Clone size is not always given. Where it is, it says once, few, many or a class for expanded clones.

v_call: TRBV7-2
j_call: TRBJ2-1
clone_size: -
d_call: -
cdr3_nt: TGTGCCAGCAGCGCCGGGCCCAGGGGTGAGCAGTTCTTC
cdr3_aa: CASSAGPRGEQFF

v_call: TRBV20-1
j_call: TRBJ1-5
clone_size: -
d_call: -
cdr3_nt: TGCAGTGCCGATCGGGGCAGCAATCAGCCCCAGCATTTT
cdr3_aa: CSADRGSNQPQHF

v_call: TRBV7-9
j_call: TRBJ2-1
clone_size: many
d_call: TRBD1
cdr3_nt: TGTGCCAGCAGCTTGGGACAGTACAATGAGCAGTTCTTC
cdr3_aa: CASSLGQYNEQFF

v_call: TRBV20-1
j_call: TRBJ2-1
clone_size: few
d_call: TRBD1
cdr3_nt: TGCAGTGGCACACCGGGACAGGGGCTCGATGAGCAGTTCTTC
cdr3_aa: CSGTPGQGLDEQFF

v_call: TRBV5-1
j_call: TRBJ2-1
clone_size: many
d_call: TRBD2
cdr3_nt: TGCGCCAGCAGCCCGGCGGGGACGGGAGGTTACAATGAGCAGTTCTTC
cdr3_aa: CASSPAGTGGYNEQFF

v_call: TRBV27
j_call: TRBJ2-7
clone_size: few
d_call: -
cdr3_nt: TGTGCCAGCAGTTTTGTGTTTCTTGGGTACGAGCAGTACTTC
cdr3_aa: CASSFVFLGYEQYF

v_call: TRBV4-1
j_call: TRBJ2-2
clone_size: -
d_call: TRBD1
cdr3_nt: TGCGCCAGCAGCCCCCGGGACAGGTCGAACACCGGGGAGCTGTTTTTT
cdr3_aa: CASSPRDRSNTGELFF

v_call: TRBV20-1
j_call: TRBJ2-5
clone_size: -
d_call: -
cdr3_nt: TGCAGTGCTAGATTATCGGGGCTAACGGTGGGGGCCCAGTACCAAGAGACCCAGTACTTC
cdr3_aa: CSARLSGLTVGAQYQETQYF

v_call: TRBV20-1
j_call: TRBJ2-1
clone_size: -
d_call: TRBD2
cdr3_nt: TGCAGTGCTATAGCGGGAGGGGTATACAATGAGCAGTTCTTC
cdr3_aa: CSAIAGGVYNEQFF

v_call: TRBV5-1
j_call: TRBJ1-1
clone_size: few
d_call: -
cdr3_nt: TGCGCCAGCAGCTTGGTGTCCGGGGACGCCTTGATGACTGAAGCTTTCTTT
cdr3_aa: CASSLVSGDALMTEAFF

v_call: TRBV19
j_call: TRBJ2-1
clone_size: -
d_call: -
cdr3_nt: TGTGCCAGTAGCAAAAACGACCGGGTTAGCAGGTTCTTC
cdr3_aa: CASSKNDRVSRFF

v_call: TRBV12-3/TRBV12-4
j_call: TRBJ2-1
clone_size: -
d_call: -
cdr3_nt: TGTGCCAGCAGGATCGGGACTCAGGCCCACAATGAGCAGTTCTTC
cdr3_aa: CASRIGTQAHNEQFF

v_call: TRBV20-1
j_call: TRBJ2-1
clone_size: -
d_call: TRBD2
cdr3_nt: TGCAGTGCTGTACTCCCCCCCACGCGGCTAGCGGGCTCCTACAATGAGCAGTTCTTC
cdr3_aa: CSAVLPPTRLAGSYNEQFF

v_call: TRBV2
j_call: TRBJ1-5
clone_size: -
d_call: TRBD1
cdr3_nt: TGTGCCAGCAGGGGACAGGGCGCCGGGTCTTTGCAGCCCCAGCATTTT
cdr3_aa: CASRGQGAGSLQPQHF

v_call: TRBV28
j_call: TRBJ1-5
clone_size: -
d_call: -
cdr3_nt: TGTGCCAGCACGACTTGGGGGCAGCCCCAGCATTTT
cdr3_aa: CASTTWGQPQHF

v_call: TRBV5-1
j_call: TRBJ2-1
clone_size: -
d_call: -
cdr3_nt: TGCGCCAGCAGCTTGGAAGCAGGGATTGATGAGCAGTTCTTC
cdr3_aa: CASSLEAGIDEQFF

v_call: TRBV28
j_call: TRBJ1-5
clone_size: -
d_call: -
cdr3_nt: TGTGCCAGCAGGAGGGATCAGCCCCAGCATTTT
cdr3_aa: CASRRDQPQHF

v_call: TRBV10-2
j_call: TRBJ1-1
clone_size: -
d_call: -
cdr3_nt: TGCGCCAGCAGTGAGTCGCTAGCCAACGGTGAACACGGAGCTTTCTTT
cdr3_aa: CASSESLANGEHGAFF

v_call: TRBV12-3/TRBV12-4
j_call: TRBJ2-2
clone_size: few
d_call: TRBD2
cdr3_nt: TGTGCCAGCAGTCCGGGAGGTATCCAAACCGGGGAGCTGTTTTTT
cdr3_aa: CASSPGGIQTGELFF

v_call: TRBV3-1
j_call: TRBJ1-5
clone_size: once
d_call: -
cdr3_nt: TGTGCCAGCAGCCAAGCGTTAGGGCCCCAGCATTTT
cdr3_aa: CASSQALGPQHF

v_call: TRBV27
j_call: TRBJ2-3
clone_size: few
d_call: -
cdr3_nt: TGTGCCAGCAGTTCCCCTTACAATTTCACAGATACGCAGTATTTT
cdr3_aa: CASSSPYNFTDTQYF

v_call: TRBV5-1
j_call: TRBJ1-2
clone_size: few
d_call: -
cdr3_nt: TGCGCCAGCAGAAACGGAGGTTCAGCTAACTATGGCTACACCTTC
cdr3_aa: CASRNGGSANYGYTF

v_call: TRBV10-3
j_call: TRBJ2-1
clone_size: few
d_call: TRBD2
cdr3_nt: TGTGCCATCAGTGACCATTCTAGCGGCTACTACAATGAGCAGTTCTTC
cdr3_aa: CAISDHSSGYYNEQFF

v_call: TRBV5-1
j_call: TRBJ2-5
clone_size: many
d_call: TRBD1
cdr3_nt: TGCGCCAGCAGCTTGGAACAGGGGAACCCCTACCAAGAGACCCAGTACTTC
cdr3_aa: CASSLEQGNPYQETQYF

v_call: TRBV15
j_call: TRBJ1-1
clone_size: -
d_call: -
cdr3_nt: TGTGCCACCAGCAGAAATCGCATGGGGGGGACCACTGAAGCTTTCTTT
cdr3_aa: CATSRNRMGGTTEAFF

v_call: TRBV5-1
j_call: TRBJ2-2
clone_size: many
d_call: -
cdr3_nt: TGCGCCAGCAGCTTGGTCACGGGGAACACCGGGGAGCTGTTTTTT
cdr3_aa: CASSLVTGNTGELFF

v_call: TRBV15
j_call: TRBJ2-1
clone_size: few
d_call: TRBD1
cdr3_nt: TGTGCCACCAGCATACCGGGGGACAGGGTGATCAATGAGCAGTTCTTC
cdr3_aa: CATSIPGDRVINEQFF

v_call: TRBV5-1
j_call: TRBJ2-2
clone_size: few
d_call: TRBD1
cdr3_nt: TGCGCCAGCATAGGGACAGGCGATACGAATATGAACACCGGGGAGCTGTTTTTT
cdr3_aa: CASIGTGDTNMNTGELFF

v_call: TRBV24-1
j_call: TRBJ2-1
clone_size: few
d_call: TRBD2
cdr3_nt: TGTGCCACCAGTGATCCCCCTCGCGGGAGTTACAATGAGCAGTTCTTC
cdr3_aa: CATSDPPRGSYNEQFF

v_call: TRBV5-1
j_call: TRBJ1-1
clone_size: -
d_call: -
cdr3_nt: TGCGCCAGCAGGCCCTCCCAGATGAACACTGAAGCTTTCTTT
cdr3_aa: CASRPSQMNTEAFF

v_call: TRBV7-2
j_call: TRBJ2-3
clone_size: -
d_call: TRBD2
cdr3_nt: TGTGCCAGCAGCTTCGGGGGGGCCAGGGATACGCAGTATTTT
cdr3_aa: CASSFGGARDTQYF

v_call: TRBV27
j_call: TRBJ2-1
clone_size: -
d_call: TRBD2
cdr3_nt: TGTGCCAGCAGTTTCGGAGCGGGAGGGCCCGATAGGAATGAGCAGTTCTTC
cdr3_aa: CASSFGAGGPDRNEQFF

v_call: TRBV20-1
j_call: TRBJ1-2
clone_size: -
d_call: -
cdr3_nt: TGCAGAGCTCCGGGCCAAGGAGGGAGTTACACCTTC
cdr3_aa: CRAPGQGGSYTF

v_call: TRBV5-1
j_call: TRBJ1-4
clone_size: many
d_call: -
cdr3_nt: TGCGCCAGCAGCTTGAATCCAGGGGATGAAAAACTGTTTTTT
cdr3_aa: CASSLNPGDEKLFF

v_call: TRBV6-1
j_call: TRBJ1-1
clone_size: -
d_call: TRBD1
cdr3_nt: TGTGCCAGCACCTTTGGACAGGGGATCACTACTGAAGCTTTCTTT
cdr3_aa: CASTFGQGITTEAFF

v_call: TRBV5-5
j_call: TRBJ2-7
clone_size: -
d_call: -
cdr3_nt: TGTGCCAGCAGCTTGGCCGTAGGGGTGTACGAGCAGTACTTC
cdr3_aa: CASSLAVGVYEQYF

v_call: TRBV20-1
j_call: TRBJ1-2
clone_size: few
d_call: TRBD1
cdr3_nt: TGCAGTGCTTTCCGGGACAGGGGTTCGGACTATGGCTACACCTTC
cdr3_aa: CSAFRDRGSDYGYTF

v_call: TRBV30
j_call: TRBJ2-5
clone_size: few
d_call: -
cdr3_nt: TGTGCCTGGAGTGTAACACCAGGGAGGGAGACCCAGTACTTC
cdr3_aa: CAWSVTPGRETQYF

v_call: TRBV15
j_call: TRBJ2-5
clone_size: few
d_call: -
cdr3_nt: TGTGCCACCAGCAGAGGGTCGACGGGTGAGACCCAGTACTTC
cdr3_aa: CATSRGSTGETQYF

v_call: TRBV20-1
j_call: TRBJ2-5
clone_size: few
d_call: -
cdr3_nt: TGCAGTGCTAGAGATATAGCGGTCCAAGAGACCCAGTACTTC
cdr3_aa: CSARDIAVQETQYF

v_call: TRBV2
j_call: TRBJ2-1
clone_size: few
d_call: TRBD2
cdr3_nt: TGTGCCAGCACCCTAGCGGCCACCTACAATGAGCAGTTCTTC
cdr3_aa: CASTLAATYNEQFF

v_call: TRBV11-2
j_call: TRBJ2-5
clone_size: -
d_call: TRBD2
cdr3_nt: TGTGCCAGCAGTCGGGAGGGGGAGACCCAGTACTTC
cdr3_aa: CASSREGETQYF

v_call: TRBV12-3/TRBV12-4
j_call: TRBJ2-7
clone_size: few
d_call: TRBD1
cdr3_nt: TGTGCCAGCAGTTTTCAACAGGGGCAAGGAGGCGAGCAGTACTTC
cdr3_aa: CASSFQQGQGGEQYF

v_call: TRBV14
j_call: TRBJ2-1
clone_size: few
d_call: -
cdr3_nt: TGTGCCAGCAGCCGGGTCCCTGACAATGAGCAGTTCTTC
cdr3_aa: CASSRVPDNEQFF

v_call: TRBV2
j_call: TRBJ1-2
clone_size: -
d_call: -
cdr3_nt: TGTGCCAGCAGTGAAGCCAGGGACATCTATGGCTACACCTTC
cdr3_aa: CASSEARDIYGYTF

v_call: TRBV12-3/TRBV12-4
j_call: TRBJ1-2
clone_size: few
d_call: -
cdr3_nt: TGTGCCAGCAGTTTTGACGGAAACTATGGCTACACCTTC
cdr3_aa: CASSFDGNYGYTF

v_call: TRBV5-1
j_call: TRBJ2-3
clone_size: medium-sized
d_call: -
cdr3_nt: TGCGCCAGCAGCCCTGGGGCCTCCACAGATACGCAGTATTTT
cdr3_aa: CASSPGASTDTQYF

v_call: TRBV5-1
j_call: TRBJ2-5
clone_size: -
d_call: -
cdr3_nt: TGCGCCAGCAGCTATTTGTCTGGTGAGGCCCAGTACTTC
cdr3_aa: CASSYLSGEAQYF

v_call: TRBV7-2
j_call: TRBJ2-1
clone_size: few
d_call: TRBD2
cdr3_nt: TGTGCCAGCAGCCCGGGACTAGCGAGGAGGAATGAGCAGTTCTTC
cdr3_aa: CASSPGLARRNEQFF

v_call: TRBV20-1
j_call: TRBJ1-6
clone_size: -
d_call: TRBD1
cdr3_nt: TGCAGTGCTAGAGATCCTAGACAGGGGGTAAATTCACCCCTCCACTTT
cdr3_aa: CSARDPRQGVNSPLHF

v_call: TRBV19
j_call: TRBJ1-1
clone_size: once
d_call: -
cdr3_nt: TGTGCCAGTAGCCCCTGGAGGGTGATAAGTGAAGCTTTCTTT
cdr3_aa: CASSPWRVISEAFF

v_call: TRBV7-9
j_call: TRBJ1-2
clone_size: few
d_call: -
cdr3_nt: TGTGCCAGCAGCTTGCTCTCTATAGAAAGTTATGGCTACACCTTC
cdr3_aa: CASSLLSIESYGYTF

v_call: TRBV5-1
j_call: TRBJ2-3
clone_size: many
d_call: -
cdr3_nt: TGCGCCAGCAGCCCAGAGGGGAGAGATACGCAGTATTTT
cdr3_aa: CASSPEGRDTQYF

v_call: TRBV2
j_call: TRBJ1-1
clone_size: few
d_call: -
cdr3_nt: TGTGCCAGCAACCCCCTGGGGAGCACTGAAGCTTTCTTT
cdr3_aa: CASNPLGSTEAFF

v_call: TRBV5-4
j_call: TRBJ2-3
clone_size: -
d_call: TRBD2
cdr3_nt: TGTGCGACCGGGACTAGCGGGGTTGCTAGCACAGATACGCAGTATTTT
cdr3_aa: CATGTSGVASTDTQYF

v_call: TRBV5-4
j_call: TRBJ2-3
clone_size: once
d_call: -
cdr3_nt: TGTGCCAGCAGCTTGTCCGGCGGACGGAACACAGATACGCAGTATTTT
cdr3_aa: CASSLSGGRNTDTQYF

v_call: TRBV5-1
j_call: TRBJ2-3
clone_size: -
d_call: TRBD1
cdr3_nt: TGCGCCAGCAGCCAGGGACAGGACTCAAGCACAGATACGCAGTATTTT
cdr3_aa: CASSQGQDSSTDTQYF

v_call: TRBV5-1
j_call: TRBJ2-3
clone_size: many
d_call: TRBD2
cdr3_nt: TGCGCCAGCAGCTTGGCTGGGACTAACACAGATACGCAGTATTTT
cdr3_aa: CASSLAGTNTDTQYF

v_call: TRBV12-3/TRBV12-4
j_call: TRBJ1-1
clone_size: -
d_call: TRBD1
cdr3_nt: TGTGCCAGCAGGGGGCAGGGGGCTCGGGCTTTCTTT
cdr3_aa: CASRGQGARAFF